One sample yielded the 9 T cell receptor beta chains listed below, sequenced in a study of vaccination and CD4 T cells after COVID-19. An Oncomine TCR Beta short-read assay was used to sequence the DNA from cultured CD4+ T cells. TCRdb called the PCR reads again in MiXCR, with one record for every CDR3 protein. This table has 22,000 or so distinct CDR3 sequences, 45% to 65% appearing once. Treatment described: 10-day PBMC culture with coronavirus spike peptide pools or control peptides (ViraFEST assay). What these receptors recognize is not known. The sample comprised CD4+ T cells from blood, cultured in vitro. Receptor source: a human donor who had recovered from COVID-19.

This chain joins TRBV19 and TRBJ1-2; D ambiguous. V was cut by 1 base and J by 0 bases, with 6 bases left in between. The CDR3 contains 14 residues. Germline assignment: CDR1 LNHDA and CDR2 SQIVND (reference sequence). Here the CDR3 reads CASSIGGTNYGYTF. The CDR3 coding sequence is TGTGCCAGTAGTATAGGCGGTACTAACTATGGCTACACCTTC. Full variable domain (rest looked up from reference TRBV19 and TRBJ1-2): DGGITQSPKYLFRKEGQNVTLSCEQNLNHDAMYWYRQDPGQGLRLIYYSQIVNDFQKGDIAEGYSVSREKKESFPLTVTSAQKNPTAFYLCASSIGGTNYGYTFGSGTRLTVV.

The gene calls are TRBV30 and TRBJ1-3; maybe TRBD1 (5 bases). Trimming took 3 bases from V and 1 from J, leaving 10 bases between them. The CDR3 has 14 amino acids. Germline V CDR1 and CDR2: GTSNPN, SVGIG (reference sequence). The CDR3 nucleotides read TGTGCCTGGAGCGACAGCCTATCTGGAAACACCATATATTTT. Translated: CAWSDSLSGNTIYF.

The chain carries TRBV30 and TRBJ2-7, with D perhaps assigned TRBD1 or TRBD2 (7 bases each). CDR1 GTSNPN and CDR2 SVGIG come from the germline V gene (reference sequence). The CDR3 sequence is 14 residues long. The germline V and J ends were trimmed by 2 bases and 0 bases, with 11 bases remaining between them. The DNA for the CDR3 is TGTGCCTGGAGTCCAGGGGGGGACTCCTACGAGCAGTACTTC. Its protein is CAWSPGGDSYEQYF.

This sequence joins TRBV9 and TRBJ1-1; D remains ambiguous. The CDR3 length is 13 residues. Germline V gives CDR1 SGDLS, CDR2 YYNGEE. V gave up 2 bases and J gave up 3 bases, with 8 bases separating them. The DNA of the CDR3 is TGTGCCAGCAGCGTCCGAGTGGACACTGAAGCTTTCTTT. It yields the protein CASSVRVDTEAFF.

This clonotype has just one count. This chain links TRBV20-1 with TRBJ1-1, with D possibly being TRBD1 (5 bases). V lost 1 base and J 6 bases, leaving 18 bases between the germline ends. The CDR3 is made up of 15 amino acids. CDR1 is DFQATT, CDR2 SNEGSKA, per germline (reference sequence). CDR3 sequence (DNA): TGCAGTGCTAGAGGACAGACCGTCGGGATCGCTGAAGCTTTCTTT. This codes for CSARGQTVGIAEAFF.

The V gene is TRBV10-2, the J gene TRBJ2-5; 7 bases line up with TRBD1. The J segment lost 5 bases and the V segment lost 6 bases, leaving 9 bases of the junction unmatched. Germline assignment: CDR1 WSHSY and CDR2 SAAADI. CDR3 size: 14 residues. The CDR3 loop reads CASRETGNRETQYF. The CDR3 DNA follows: TGCGCCAGCAGAGAGACAGGGAACCGTGAGACCCAGTACTTC.

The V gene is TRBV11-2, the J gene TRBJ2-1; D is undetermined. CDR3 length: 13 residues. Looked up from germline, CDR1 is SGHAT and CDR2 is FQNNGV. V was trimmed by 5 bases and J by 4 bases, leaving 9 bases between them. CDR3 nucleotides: TGTGCCAGCAGCCCGAATGGGTACAATGAGCAGTTCTTC. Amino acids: CASSPNGYNEQFF.

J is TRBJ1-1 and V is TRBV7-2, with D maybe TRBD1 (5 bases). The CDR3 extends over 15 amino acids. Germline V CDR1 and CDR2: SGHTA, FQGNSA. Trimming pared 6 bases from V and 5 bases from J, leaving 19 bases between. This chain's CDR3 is CASSLIWGLRTEAFF. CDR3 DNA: TGTGCCAGCAGTCTTATATGGGGACTGAGAACTGAAGCTTTCTTT.

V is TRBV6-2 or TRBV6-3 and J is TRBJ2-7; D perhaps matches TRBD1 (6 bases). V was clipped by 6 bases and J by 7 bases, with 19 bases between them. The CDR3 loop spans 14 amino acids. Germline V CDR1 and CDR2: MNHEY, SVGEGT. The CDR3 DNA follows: TGTGCCAGCAGGACGACAGGCTCCCCGGGTGAGCAGTACTTC. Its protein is CASRTTGSPGEQYF.